The 29 T cell receptor beta chains given below trace back to one sample, sequenced in a study of a mutant IDH1 vaccine in newly diagnosed glioma (dated by TCRdb to the early 2020s). The time point label, as the study defines it: week 23, last vaccination. A 20-mer mutant IDH1 peptide at 300 micrograms in Montanide made up each vaccine dose, which was injected subcutaneously together with topical imiquimod. Their cognate antigens are unknown. The receptor library was made with the immunoSEQ multiplex PCR assay. This is the immuneACCESS table as TCRdb keeps it, with only in-frame sequences that have V and J called. A part of the clones is gone; compared with another copy, unresolved V genes explain less than half, and the rest is unexplained. Within this sample are approximately 50,000 clones, with about 89% of them counted one time only. The ten largest clones add up to around 1.5% of the sample.

This material consisted of PBMCs, taken from a glioma patient whose treatment included an IDH1 peptide vaccine. The receptors were sampled from a man in his forties or fifties with glioma.

The chain links TRBV18 to TRBJ2-7, with D unresolved. The germline CDR1 and CDR2 sequences are KGHSH and LQKENI. This CDR3 region has 14 residues. The germline V and J ends were trimmed by 3 bases and 0 bases, with 9 bases remaining between them. CDR3 in amino acids: CASSPGATSYEQYF. The CDR3 nucleotides are TGTGCCAGCTCACCCGGCGCCACCTCCTACGAGCAGTACTTC.

The chain joins TRBV9 to TRBJ2-3, with TRBD2 identical over 8 bases. CDR3 length: 15 residues. The germline V gene encodes CDR1 SGDLS and CDR2 YYNGEE. The J segment lost 4 bases and the V segment lost 0 bases, leaving 4 bases of the junction unmatched. In DNA, the CDR3 is TGTGCCAGCAGCGTAGATGCGGGAGGTTCAGATACGCAGTATTTT. This codes for CASSVDAGGSDTQYF.

This clone was seen a single time. V gene TRBV6-5 combines with J gene TRBJ2-5, with 8 nucleotides matching TRBD1. J lost 4 bases, V lost 5 bases, and 9 bases had no gene match. The CDR3 covers 15 residues. Germline CDR1 and CDR2: MNHEY and SVGAGI. The CDR3 coding sequence is TGTGCCAGCAGTAGGGCCAGAGGACAGGGAGAGACCCAGTACTTC. This gives the protein CASSRARGQGETQYF.

As regards this clone: One junction end does not reproduce the germline sequence, and a read error may be involved. This rearrangement joins TRBV7-7 to TRBJ2-5; possibly TRBD2 for D (6 bases). The CDR3 covers 17 residues. CDR1 SSHAT and CDR2 FNYEAQ come from the germline V gene (reference sequence). The CDR3 DNA sequence: TGTGCTAGCACCCCTGGAGGAGGGTGGGAGAGCCAAGAGACCCAGTACTTC. Translated: CASTPGGGWESQETQYF.

This chain joins TRBV4-1 and TRBJ2-7, with 15 bases identical to TRBD2. The CDR3 sequence is 16 residues long. Germline V gene data show CDR1 as MGHRA and CDR2 as YSYEKL. With V trimmed by 1 base and J by 4 bases, 2 bases remained unmatched. CDR3 amino acids: CASSQAGTSGRYEQYF. CDR3 in DNA: TGCGCCAGCAGCCAAGCGGGGACTAGCGGGAGGTACGAGCAGTACTTC.

J is TRBJ2-7 and V is TRBV2; 10 positions match TRBD2. The CDR3 contains 13 residues. The junction had 5 bases not matched to a gene; V was cut back by 9 bases and J by 3 bases. Per the germline V gene, CDR1 is SNHLY and CDR2 is FYNNEI. CDR3 DNA sequence: TGTGCCAGTACTAGCGGGAACCTCTACGAGCAGTACTTC. Protein: CASTSGNLYEQYF. The full variable domain, rest sourced from reference TRBV2 and TRBJ2-7, is EPEVTQTPSHQVTQMGQEVILRCVPISNHLYFYWYRQILGQKVEFLVSFYNNEISEKSEIFDDQFSVERPDGSNFTLKIRSTKLEDSAMYFCASTSGNLYEQYFGPGTRLTVT.

This clone was seen more than once but under ten times. The V gene is TRBV6-5, the J gene TRBJ2-3; D unresolved. The CDR3 has 15 amino acids. Germline loops: CDR1 MNHEY, CDR2 SVGAGI. V was cut by 6 bases and J by 0 bases, with 13 bases left in between. As DNA, the CDR3 is TGTGCCAGCAGGCCCAGTCTCCCTAGCACAGATACGCAGTATTTT. It encodes CASRPSLPSTDTQYF.

The rearrangement joins TRBV4-2 to TRBJ2-3, with 9 bases matching TRBD2. J lost 1 base, V lost 0 bases, and 11 bases had no gene match. Looked up from germline, CDR1 is LGHNA and CDR2 is YNFKEQ. The CDR3 is made up of 19 amino acids. CDR3 sequence: CASSQDGGRGFLGTDTQYF. The CDR3, as DNA: TGTGCCAGCAGCCAAGATGGCGGGAGGGGGTTTTTAGGCACAGATACGCAGTATTTT.

This clone was counted only a few times. This chain connects TRBV11-2 to TRBJ2-3; D is unclear. The germline V gene encodes CDR1 SGHAT and CDR2 FQNNGV. The CDR3 has 16 residues. V lost 1 base and J lost 2, with 13 bases in between. In DNA, the CDR3 is TGTGCCAGCAGCTTAGGTAGTGGCACCTACACAGATACGCAGTATTTT. It encodes CASSLGSGTYTDTQYF. The whole variable domain, filled in from reference TRBV11-2 and TRBJ2-3, reads EAGVAQSPRYKIIEKRQSVAFWCNPISGHATLYWYQQILGQGPKLLIQFQNNGVVDDSQLPKDRFSAERLKGVDSTLKIQPAKLEDSAVYLCASSLGSGTYTDTQYFGPGTRLTVL.

This chain connects TRBV2 to TRBJ2-5; 13 bases agree with TRBD2. This CDR3 has 15 residues. J lost 6 bases, V lost 6 bases, and 7 bases had no gene match. Germline V lookup: CDR1 SNHLY, CDR2 FYNNEI. The chain's CDR3 is CASSDWTSGRKTQYF. The DNA for the CDR3 is TGTGCCAGCAGCGACTGGACTAGCGGGAGAAAGACCCAGTACTTC.

The chain has TRBV5-1 and TRBJ2-2; 8 bases map to TRBD1. Germline V gene data show CDR1 as SGHRS and CDR2 as YFSETQ. The CDR3 covers 14 residues. Trimming at V came to 5 bases and at J to 7 bases, leaving 7 bases not matched to a gene. CDR3 loop: CASRYGQGGGELFF. The CDR3 coding sequence is TGCGCCAGCAGATACGGACAGGGCGGCGGGGAGCTGTTTTTT.

The V and J genes are TRBV12-1 and TRBJ2-7; the table names TRBD2, a call not compared with the DNA. TRBV12-1 is designated a pseudogene. The CDR3 is 16 amino acids. The DNA of the CDR3 is TGTGCCAGCAGCTTTGCCCCCCGCGGCGGGAGTCGGGAGCAGTACTTC. Translated: CASSFAPRGGSREQYF.

The V and J genes are TRBV28 and TRBJ2-1; 9 bases fit TRBD1. The CDR3 consists of 16 residues. V trimming: 5 bases; J trimming: 8 bases; junction bases outside the gene matches: 13. CDR1 MDHEN and CDR2 SYDVKM come from the germline V gene. CDR3 nucleotide sequence: TGTGCCAGCAGTCCACCTCCGGGACAGGGTAGGGATGAGCAGTTCTTC. This translates into CASSPPPGQGRDEQFF.

The rearrangement joins TRBV7-9 to TRBJ2-5; D is uncertain. The CDR3 is 15 amino acids. The V gene lost 5 bases and the J gene lost 10 bases, with 23 bases spanning the gap. In germline, CDR1 is SEHNR, CDR2 FQNEAQ (reference sequence). The CDR3 reads CASSPRQALGFDQYF. Written as DNA, the CDR3 is TGTGCCAGCAGCCCCCGGCAAGCCCTGGGGTTCGACCAGTACTTC.

This sequence joins TRBV2 and TRBJ1-1; possibly TRBD1 for D (6 bases). V lost 9 bases to trimming and J lost 2 bases, with 16 bases between them. Looked up from germline, CDR1 is SNHLY and CDR2 is FYNNEI. This CDR3 has 14 residues. The chain's CDR3 is CASKPGGVNTEAFF. CDR3 DNA sequence: TGTGCCAGTAAACCCGGGGGCGTCAACACTGAAGCTTTCTTT.

The chain combines TRBV5-1 with TRBJ2-5; D gene uncertain. Germline assignment: CDR1 SGHRS and CDR2 YFSETQ. CDR3 length equals 12 residues. Between the trimmed V and J ends, which lost 4 bases and 5 bases, there was a span of 9 bases. The DNA of the CDR3 is TGCGCCAGCAGCATTGGTGGGGAGACCCAGTACTTC. Amino acids: CASSIGGETQYF.

The chain carries TRBV7-2 and TRBJ1-3; D is undetermined. Trimming cost V 4 bases and J 0 bases, with 10 bases left between them. The CDR3 contains 15 residues. The germline V gene has CDR1 SGHTA and CDR2 FQGNSA. This CDR3 reads CASSSRQASGNTIYF. CDR3 in DNA: TGTGCCAGCAGCTCCCGGCAGGCCTCTGGAAACACCATATATTTT.

This clone is a singleton in its sample. The chain couples TRBV28 to TRBJ2-7, with a weak D call TRBD2 (6 bases). The CDR3 consists of 16 residues. The ends were cut back, 7 bases at V and 0 bases at J, with 19 bases in the middle. The germline V gene has CDR1 MDHEN and CDR2 SYDVKM. The chain's CDR3 is CASTQRGFWDSYEQYF. The DNA for the CDR3 is TGTGCCAGCACCCAACGGGGGTTTTGGGACTCCTACGAGCAGTACTTC.

The V and J genes are TRBV6-5 and TRBJ2-1; a possible D gene is TRBD2 (6 bases). Germline assignment: CDR1 MNHEY and CDR2 SVGAGI. CDR3 length: 16 residues. Trimming removed 4 bases at V and 0 bases at J, with 13 bases between. CDR3: CASSSAAAGSYNEQFF. In nucleotides, the CDR3 is TGTGCCAGCAGTTCGGCCGCAGCGGGCTCCTACAATGAGCAGTTCTTC.

The rearrangement joins TRBV4-2 to TRBJ2-3, with D unresolved. Germline assignment: CDR1 LGHNA and CDR2 YNFKEQ. Trimming took off 0 bases at V and 6 bases at J, with 7 bases between the two ends. The CDR3 consists of 13 residues. The CDR3 DNA reads as TGTGCCAGCAGCCAAGAAACGTCCGATACGCAGTATTTT. This sequence encodes CASSQETSDTQYF.

The chain couples TRBV18 to TRBJ1-4; D possibly corresponds to TRBD1 (5 bases). The V and J ends lost 3 bases and 8 bases respectively, with 13 bases between them. Germline values: CDR1 KGHSH, CDR2 LQKENI. CDR3 size: 14 residues. CDR3 DNA sequence: TGTGCCAGCTCACCGGCAGGGTGGGGAGAAAAACTGTTTTTT. It is translated as CASSPAGWGEKLFF.

The chain employs TRBV7-2 and TRBJ1-2; 7 bases fit TRBD1. Germline loops: CDR1 SGHTA, CDR2 FQGNSA. V gave up 4 bases and J gave up 8 bases; unmatched junction bases: 10. This CDR3 has 14 residues. Here the CDR3 reads CASSYIDREGGYTF. The CDR3 nucleotides are TGTGCCAGCAGCTATATCGACAGGGAGGGCGGCTACACCTTC.

This clone was seen a single time. The V call is TRBV11-2, the J call TRBJ1-2, with 12 positions matching TRBD1. Germline CDR1 reads SGHAT; CDR2 reads FQNNGV. V was clipped by 5 bases and J by 7 bases; unmatched bases: 8. The CDR3 is 15 amino acids. CDR3 region: CASSPRPGQGAGYTF. The CDR3 nucleotides read TGTGCCAGCAGCCCAAGACCGGGACAGGGGGCTGGCTACACCTTC.

V gene TRBV19 combines with J gene TRBJ1-1; D is unresolved. CDR1 and CDR2 (germline): LNHDA, SQIVND (reference sequence). Trimming removed 5 bases from V and 0 bases from J, with 7 bases in between. The CDR3 runs to 13 residues. CDR3 nucleotides: TGTGCCAGTAGTGATATGGTGAACACTGAAGCTTTCTTT. It codes for CASSDMVNTEAFF.

The gene calls are TRBV5-1 and TRBJ1-6, with D tentatively TRBD1 (6 bases). Trimming stripped 1 base from V and 7 bases from J, with 12 bases between. CDR1 and CDR2 from the germline V gene are SGHRS and YFSETQ. This CDR3 is 15 amino acids long. This CDR3 is CASSLQGGANSPLHF. The CDR3 bases are TGCGCCAGCAGCTTGCAAGGGGGTGCCAATTCACCCCTCCACTTT.

The J gene is TRBJ1-2, the V gene TRBV5-1, with 9 bases matching TRBD1. The CDR3 runs to 14 residues. The trim removed 4 bases at V and 4 bases at J, leaving 5 bases unmatched. Germline CDR1 and CDR2: SGHRS and YFSETQ. As DNA, the CDR3 is TGCGCCAGCAGCCCTGGGACAGGGACCTATGGCTACACCTTC. Amino acid sequence: CASSPGTGTYGYTF. Full variable domain (remainder filled in from reference TRBV5-1 and TRBJ1-2): KAGVTQTPRYLIKTRGQQVTLSCSPISGHRSVSWYQQTPGQGLQFLFEYFSETQRNKGNFPGRFSGRQFSNSRSEMNVSTLELGDSALYLCASSPGTGTYGYTFGSGTRLTVV.

The chain employs TRBV29-1 and TRBJ2-3, with TRBD2 matching over 10 bases. Germline V gene data show CDR1 as SQVTM and CDR2 as ANQGSEA. V shed 6 bases and J 4 bases; nucleotides not matched to a gene: 7. The CDR3 spans 14 residues. The CDR3 protein is CSVRAGGPADTQYF. The CDR3 DNA follows: TGCAGCGTGAGAGCGGGAGGGCCCGCAGATACGCAGTATTTT.

This clone was found a few times. The chain combines TRBV18 with TRBJ1-1; a possible D gene is TRBD1 (5 bases). The V gene lost 2 bases and the J gene lost 5 bases, with 12 bases spanning the gap. CDR1 KGHSH and CDR2 LQKENI come from the germline V gene. The length of the CDR3 is 14 residues. CDR3 nucleotides: TGTGCCAGCTCACCAGGGGGGACGGGAACTGAAGCTTTCTTT. Amino acid sequence: CASSPGGTGTEAFF.

The chain couples TRBV2 to TRBJ2-7; TRBD2 matches at 13 bases. The CDR3 runs to 18 residues. With 7 bases clipped from V and 2 bases from J, the junction kept 14 bases outside the gene matches. Per the germline V gene, CDR1 is SNHLY and CDR2 is FYNNEI. The chain's CDR3 is CASITSGRASGPAYEQYF. The CDR3 DNA reads as TGTGCCAGCATCACTAGCGGGAGGGCCTCGGGTCCCGCCTACGAGCAGTACTTC.